The 17 T cell receptor beta chains below come from one sample, sequenced in a study (dated by TCRdb to 2016 to 2018). The method behind the library was RT-PCR. The run used an Illumina MiSeq. Clones were called with MiXCR by TCRdb after fastp trimmed the public reads at Q25, and only in-frame beta chains were retained. Identical CDR3 protein sequences are pooled into one entry, listed with their most common genes and DNA. This sample is represented by more than 600,000 distinct CDR3 sequences; 13% to 15% of them were singletons. The ten largest account for roughly 3.9% of the sample. The specimen was memory CD4+ T cells from blood. Every receptor here comes from a female donor in good health, serving as a healthy control.

Ten or more counts support this clonotype. The chain employs TRBV5-1 and TRBJ1-3; D is unresolved. Germline values: CDR1 SGHRS, CDR2 YFSETQ. The CDR3 length is 13 residues. Trimming cost V 1 base and J 4 bases, with 6 bases left between them. The CDR3 DNA sequence: TGCGCCAGCAGCTTGACCCCAGGAAACACCATATATTTT. Protein sequence: CASSLTPGNTIYF.

This chain uses TRBV28 with TRBJ2-7; D possibly corresponds to TRBD1 (6 bases). CDR1 MDHEN and CDR2 SYDVKM come from the germline V gene. The CDR3 loop spans 15 amino acids. V was cut by 6 bases and J by 2 bases, with 17 bases left in between. CDR3: CASRNDLTGTYEQYF. CDR3 bases: TGTGCCAGCAGAAACGATTTGACAGGCACCTACGAGCAGTACTTC.

The chain carries TRBV18 and TRBJ1-4, with D possibly being TRBD1 (5 bases). CDR1 KGHSH and CDR2 LQKENI come from the germline V gene. CDR3 size: 13 residues. V was shortened by 2 bases and J by 14 bases, with 15 bases between the two germline ends. For the CDR3, the DNA is TGTGCCAGCTCACCATCGGACACCCGGCCCCTGTTTTTT. It yields the protein CASSPSDTRPLFF. Looking up the rest from reference TRBV18 and TRBJ1-4 gives the full variable domain: NAGVMQNPRHLVRRRGQEARLRCSPMKGHSHVYWYRQLPEEGLKFMVYLQKENIIDESGMPKERFSAEFPKEGPSILRIQQVVRGDSAAYFCASSPSDTRPLFFGSGTQLSVL.

Many counts were recorded for this clonotype. V usage is TRBV4-2 and J usage is TRBJ2-1; 9 bases are a match to TRBD2. The CDR3 length is 16 residues. Per the germline V gene, CDR1 is LGHNA and CDR2 is YNFKEQ. V shed 3 bases and J 6 bases; nucleotides not matched to a gene: 9. The CDR3 DNA reads TGTGCCAGCAGCCAGGCTTCAGCGGGAGGAGGCAATGAGCAGTTCTTC. Translation: CASSQASAGGGNEQFF.

In DNA form, the CDR3 reads TGTGCCAGCAGTGTATTTGGTAGGATTGGTCAGCCCCAGCATTTT. Its translation is CASSVFGRIGQPQHF. V gene TRBV6-1 combines with J gene TRBJ1-5, with D unclear. This CDR3 is 15 amino acids long. V dropped 4 bases and J dropped 6 bases, with 16 bases sitting between them. Germline CDR1 MNHNS, CDR2 SASEGT.

There are a few counts of this clonotype. The V call is TRBV7-2, the J call TRBJ2-1; 9 bases are shared with TRBD1. CDR1 SGHTA and CDR2 FQGNSA come from the germline V gene. CDR3 length: 15 residues. After removal of 3 bases from V and 4 bases from J, the junction contained 4 bases not matched to a gene. The CDR3 loop reads CASSFAGTGYNEQFF. The CDR3 DNA is TGTGCCAGCAGCTTCGCCGGGACAGGGTACAATGAGCAGTTCTTC. Variable domain in full (rest from reference TRBV7-2 and TRBJ2-1): GAGVSQSPSNKVTEKGKDVELRCDPISGHTALYWYRQSLGQGLEFLIYFQGNSAPDKSGLPSDRFSAERTGGSVSTLTIQRTQQEDSAVYLCASSFAGTGYNEQFFGPGTRLTVL.

The chain employs TRBV28 and TRBJ1-1; tentative D call: TRBD1 (6 bases). This CDR3 region has 15 residues. Germline V CDR1 and CDR2: MDHEN, SYDVKM. The germline V and J ends were trimmed by 2 bases and 4 bases, with 14 bases remaining between them. DNA for the CDR3: TGTGCCAGCAGTTTAGCCGGCAGGGGAAGCACTGAAGCTTTCTTT. This sequence encodes CASSLAGRGSTEAFF.

This clonotype was counted only a few times. The chain joins TRBV5-6 to TRBJ2-2, with D perhaps matching TRBD2 (5 bases). CDR1 is SGHDT and CDR2 is YYEEEE in the germline V gene. This CDR3 has 13 residues. Trimming shortened V by 7 bases and J by 6 bases, and 13 bases separated the two germline ends. The CDR3 protein is CASELLASGELFF. The CDR3 region has the DNA TGTGCCAGCGAGCTTTTAGCGTCCGGGGAGCTGTTTTTT.

CDR3 bases: TGTGCCAGCTCACCCTACCGCGGGGTCGGGGCCTATGGCTACACCTTC. Translated: CASSPYRGVGAYGYTF. V is TRBV18 and J is TRBJ1-2; the D gene is possibly TRBD1 (5 bases). V shed 3 bases and J shed 4 bases, with 18 bases lying between them. The germline CDR1 and CDR2 sequences are KGHSH and LQKENI. There are 16 residues in the CDR3.

This clonotype was seen a few times. The chain joins TRBV27 to TRBJ2-7; 8 nucleotides line up with TRBD2. V trimming: 3 bases; J trimming: 2 bases; junction bases outside the gene matches: 6. This CDR3 has 15 residues. Germline V gives CDR1 MNHEY, CDR2 SMNVEV (reference sequence). In DNA form, the CDR3 reads TGTGCCAGCAGTTTCCTCACTAGCGGCACCTACGAGCAGTACTTC. As protein: CASSFLTSGTYEQYF.

This sequence joins TRBV20-1 and TRBJ2-5, with D perhaps given as TRBD1 or TRBD2 (5 bases each). From germline, CDR1 is DFQATT and CDR2 SNEGSKA (reference sequence). V was pared by 5 bases and J by 11 bases, with 30 bases between. The length of the CDR3 is 16 residues. The CDR3 protein is CSAVDGTAFSYNEQYF. CDR3 DNA sequence: TGCAGTGCTGTAGACGGGACGGCGTTCTCCTACAATGAGCAGTACTTC.

CDR3 in amino acids: CASSLVPSGGAVTQYF. DNA of the CDR3: TGTGCCAGCAGCTTAGTCCCTAGCGGGGGGGCGGTGACGCAGTATTTT. The J gene is TRBJ2-3, the V gene TRBV7-2; TRBD2 matches 12 bases. The length of the CDR3 is 16 residues. Trimming took 1 base from V and 9 from J; bases not matched to a gene: 8. Germline V lookup: CDR1 SGHTA, CDR2 FQGNSA.

DNA for the CDR3: TGTGCCAGCAGTAAAAGGGGGGGGGAATACTCTGGAAACACCATATATTTT. It translates to CASSKRGGEYSGNTIYF. This chain uses TRBV6-1 with TRBJ1-3; D is possibly TRBD1 (6 bases). The CDR3 has 17 amino acids. V lost 5 bases to trimming and J lost 0 bases, with 17 bases between them. Germline assignment: CDR1 MNHNS and CDR2 SASEGT.

Many counts were recorded for this clonotype. The chain uses TRBV29-1 and TRBJ2-3; 9 bases are a match to TRBD2. V was clipped by 5 bases and J by 2 bases; unmatched bases: 8. Germline-derived CDR1 and CDR2 are SQVTM and ANQGSEA. This CDR3 region has 15 residues. CDR3 residues: CSVPNSGGFTDTQYF. The CDR3, as DNA: TGCAGCGTTCCTAACAGCGGGGGGTTCACAGATACGCAGTATTTT.

The gene calls are TRBV7-9 and TRBJ2-4; D is possibly TRBD2 (7 bases). Germline V gene lookup returns CDR1 SEHNR and CDR2 FQNEAQ (reference sequence). The CDR3 loop spans 17 amino acids. Trimming took off 5 bases at V and 2 bases at J, with 19 bases between the two ends. This CDR3 is CASSPEGGEWSKNIQYF. CDR3 bases: TGTGCCAGCAGCCCCGAGGGGGGGGAGTGGTCCAAAAACATTCAGTACTTC.

The rearrangement uses TRBV24-1 and TRBJ1-3, with D uncertain. CDR1 and CDR2 (germline): KGHDR, SFDVKD. The CDR3 loop spans 15 amino acids. V dropped 1 base and J dropped 1 base, with 7 bases sitting between them. CDR3 DNA: TGTGCCACCAGTGATTTTACTGGATCTGGAAACACCATATATTTT. Translated: CATSDFTGSGNTIYF.

This clonotype was seen repeatedly, ten times or more. The chain uses TRBV12-3 or TRBV12-4 and TRBJ2-7, with TRBD2 identical over 8 bases. V was pared by 7 bases and J by 3 bases, with 5 bases of the junction left unmatched. CDR3 length equals 13 residues. The CDR3 reads CASNSGGGYEQYF. The CDR3 coding sequence is TGTGCCAGCAATTCCGGGGGGGGCTACGAGCAGTACTTC.